This T cell receptor (beta chain) was captured by sequencing in a study of STAT5B mutations in CD4+ large granular lymphocyte leukemia. Repertoires were generated with immunoSEQ multiplex PCR, while TCRdb's copy carries only in-frame clones and drops some. The repertoire holds about 6,300 clones, approximately 69% seen once, with approximately 2% in the top ten. Worth noting for this clone: Other DNA sequences of this sample code for an identical CDR3.

V dropped 4 bases and J dropped 6; count of bases not matched to a gene: 8. CDR1 LNHDA and CDR2 SQIVND come from the germline V gene (reference sequence). The CDR3 consists of 15 residues. The sequenced sample was PBMCs. This TCR came from a woman in her 70s with CD4+ T-cell large granular lymphocyte leukemia. The chain carries TRBV19 and TRBJ1-5; 8 positions match TRBD1. In DNA, the CDR3 is TGTGCCAGTAGTACTCCCGGACAGGGTACTCAGCCCCAGCATTTT. Its translation is CASSTPGQGTQPQHF.